Detailed here is one TCR beta chain. This clonotype turned up a few times. The specificity of this receptor is unknown. Base-call qualities are not available, and no considerably larger clone is one nucleotide away. The data were obtained in a study of early T cells in non-severe SARS-CoV-2 infection (dated by TCRdb to about 2021). For context, the study as a whole: Bulk RNA from unsorted whole blood was used for TCR sequencing, so alpha and beta chains could not be paired.

This was a case-control study nested in a cohort of healthcare workers in London, UK, who had nasopharyngeal swab PCR tests and blood samples taken every week. Healthcare workers were recruited between 23 and 31 March 2020, during the week of the UK lockdown, and were followed weekly for up to about 15 weeks. Receptors were amplified or captured by 5' RACE. Sequencing instrument: NextSeq 500. The TCR library protocol attached unique molecular identifiers to individual cDNA molecules to correct for sequencing error and PCR bias. TCR alpha and beta chains were both sequenced, and the abundances of alpha and beta sequences in each sample were closely correlated with each other. The original pipeline was this. Decombinator V4 was used to annotate TCR sequences for V gene, J gene and CDR3. TCRs were defined as expanded if a significant change between any two time points was detected under a Poisson model with p below 0.0001. Abundances of TCRs were expressed as counts per million after normalisation to the total number of TCRs sequenced in each sample. TRAV1-2 paired with TRAJ12, TRAJ20 or TRAJ33 defined MAIT TCRs, while TRAV10 paired with TRAJ18 defined iNKT TCRs. VDJdb, accessed 1 November 2021, was searched for CMV, EBV and SARS-CoV-2 annotated TCRs, with TCRs annotated for multiple antigens excluded. Starting from the raw public reads, TCRdb applied fastp trimming at Q25, assembled clones with MiXCR and retained in-frame beta chains. Every distinct CDR3 protein forms one entry, paired with its most common genes and DNA. For this entry, the V and J calls and clone size follow TCRdb and not the study's own pipeline. The sample table shows tens of thousands of distinct CDR3 sequences, and approximately 10% are seen once. Clones ranked in the top ten supply around 3.7% of the sample.

What the work shows at the level of the full study, not this receptor alone: VDJdb matching was skewed toward anti-spike CD8 responses and likely underestimated virus-specific expansions by missing private and CD4 specificities.

From the cysteine up to the phenylalanine, the CDR3 has a length of 13 residues. Only the CDR3 DNA stays, 39 bases, in frame from base 1. The germline V gene sets CDR1 to MRHNA and CDR2 to SNTAGT. The germline ends are 8 bases apart after V is trimmed by 5 bases and J by 2 bases. The specimen comprised whole blood, sampled at baseline. The clonotype originates from an adult who was a healthcare worker with PCR-confirmed SARS-CoV-2 infection or an uninfected control (not recorded which). This chain is built from TRBV6-4 and TRBJ2-3; no D gene is confidently identified. The base sequence is TGTGCCAGCAGTAAAGTATACACAGATACGCAGTATTTT. The translation is CASSKVYTDTQYF.